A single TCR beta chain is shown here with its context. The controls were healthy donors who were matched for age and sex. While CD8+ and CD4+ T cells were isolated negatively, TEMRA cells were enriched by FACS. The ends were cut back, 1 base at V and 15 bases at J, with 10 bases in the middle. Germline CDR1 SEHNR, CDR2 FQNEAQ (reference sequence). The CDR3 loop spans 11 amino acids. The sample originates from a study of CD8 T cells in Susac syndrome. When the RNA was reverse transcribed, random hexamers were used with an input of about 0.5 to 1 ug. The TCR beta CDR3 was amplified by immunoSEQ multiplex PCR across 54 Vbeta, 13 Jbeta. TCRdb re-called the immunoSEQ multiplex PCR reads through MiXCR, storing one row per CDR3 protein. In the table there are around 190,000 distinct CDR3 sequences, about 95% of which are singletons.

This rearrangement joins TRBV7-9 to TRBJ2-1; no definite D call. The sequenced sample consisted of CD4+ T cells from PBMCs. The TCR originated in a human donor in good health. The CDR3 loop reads CASSLGIVPFF. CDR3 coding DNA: TGTGCCAGCAGCTTAGGAATAGTCCCGTTCTTC.